Below, one T cell receptor (beta chain) is given with its context. Its matching antigen is unknown. Vbeta (60) and Jbeta (13) primers were used in the PCR. The protocol was immunoSEQ multiplex PCR, while the TCRdb copy is restricted to in-frame clones and leaves out a portion. The sample holds approximately 170,000 clones; roughly 79% are singletons and the top ten take over 8%. The sample originates from a study of cytomegalovirus exposure and HLA in healthy donors. Overall study results and limits: Associated with cytomegalovirus, according to the listing, were around 160 TCR beta chains.

Germline V CDR1 and CDR2: SGHVS, FNYEAQ. With 4 bases removed from V and 2 bases from J, the gap between germline ends came to 3 bases. This CDR3 has 11 amino acids. The material sequenced was PBMCs. The origin of this receptor is a man aged 18 to 29 in good health and CMV-seropositive. V is TRBV7-6 and J is TRBJ2-7; D gene uncertain. The CDR3 region has the DNA TGTGCCAGCAGCTCTCCCTACGAGCAGTACTTC. Translation: CASSSPYEQYF.